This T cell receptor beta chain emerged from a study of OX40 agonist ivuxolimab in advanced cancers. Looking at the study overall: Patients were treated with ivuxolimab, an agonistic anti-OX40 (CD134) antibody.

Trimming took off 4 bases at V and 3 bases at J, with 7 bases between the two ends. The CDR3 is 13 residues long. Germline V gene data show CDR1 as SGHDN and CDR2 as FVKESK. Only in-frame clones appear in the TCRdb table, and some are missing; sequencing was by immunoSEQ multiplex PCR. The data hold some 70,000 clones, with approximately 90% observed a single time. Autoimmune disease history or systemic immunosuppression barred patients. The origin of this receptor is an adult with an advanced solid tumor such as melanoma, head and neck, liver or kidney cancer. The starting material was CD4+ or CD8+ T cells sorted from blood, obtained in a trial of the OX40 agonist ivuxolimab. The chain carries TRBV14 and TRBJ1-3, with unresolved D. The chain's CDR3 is CASSLMLGNTIYF. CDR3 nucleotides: TGTGCCAGCAGCCTCATGCTTGGAAACACCATATATTTT.